This entry lists 8 T cell receptor beta chains sequenced from one sample in a study of blood T cell repertoires in COVID-19. The table came from immunoSEQ multiplex PCR; TCRdb's copy has only in-frame clones and leaves some out. The repertoire holds 130,000 to 150,000 clones, with roughly 80% as singletons. The material sequenced was PBMCs or T cells enriched from blood (not recorded which). The source of these receptors is a woman aged 35 to 49 who had recovered from COVID-19.

This clone appeared once. This chain joins TRBV6-2 or TRBV6-3 and TRBJ1-2; possibly TRBD1 for D (5 bases). Germline lookup yields CDR1 MNHEY and CDR2 SVGEGT. Trimming took off 4 bases at V and 0 bases at J, with 12 bases between the two ends. This CDR3 region has 15 residues. This CDR3 is CASSSYRITNYGYTF. The CDR3 bases are TGTGCCAGCAGTTCCTACAGGATAACTAACTATGGCTACACCTTC.

The chain combines TRBV4-1 with TRBJ2-3; D is possibly TRBD2 (6 bases). CDR3 length: 16 residues. Per the germline V gene, CDR1 is MGHRA and CDR2 is YSYEKL. The germline V and J ends were trimmed by 0 bases and 1 base, with 11 bases remaining between them. In nucleotides, the CDR3 is TGCGCCAGCAGCCAAGACCCGGGGGAGGGCACAGATACGCAGTATTTT. This sequence encodes CASSQDPGEGTDTQYF.

This clone was seen only a few times. The rearrangement joins TRBV27 to TRBJ1-5, with 8 positions matching TRBD1. The V segment lost 4 bases and the J segment 6 bases; nucleotides outside the gene matches: 5. This CDR3 has 14 amino acids. Germline CDR1 reads MNHEY; CDR2 reads SMNVEV (reference sequence). CDR3: CASSSTGVGQPQHF. DNA for the CDR3: TGTGCCAGCAGTTCGACAGGGGTAGGTCAGCCCCAGCATTTT.

This clone was found once. The V call is TRBV5-5, the J call TRBJ2-5; 7 nucleotides line up with TRBD1. J gave up 1 base and V 5 bases, and 8 bases lay outside the gene matches. Germline V gene sequence: CDR1 SGHKS, CDR2 YYEKEE (reference sequence). This CDR3 region has 15 residues. CDR3: CASRISEGAQETQYF. The CDR3 DNA sequence: TGTGCCAGCAGGATATCAGAGGGGGCCCAAGAGACCCAGTACTTC.

Here the CDR3 reads CAISEVPGIGTDTQYF. The CDR3 DNA reads TGTGCCATCAGTGAAGTTCCGGGGATCGGCACAGATACGCAGTATTTT. V is TRBV10-3 and J is TRBJ2-3; possibly TRBD2 for D (5 bases). V lost 3 bases to trimming and J lost 1 base, with 14 bases between them. Germline values: CDR1 ENHRY, CDR2 SYGVKD. CDR3 length: 16 residues.

The rearrangement joins TRBV11-2 to TRBJ1-5, with no clear D. The germline V gene encodes CDR1 SGHAT and CDR2 FQNNGV. Between the trimmed V and J ends, which lost 1 base and 8 bases, there was a span of 9 bases. The CDR3 loop spans 13 amino acids. Here the CDR3 DNA reads TGTGCCAGCAGCTTAGGCCACAACGAGCCCCAGCATTTT. Residues: CASSLGHNEPQHF.

The chain couples TRBV23-1 to TRBJ1-2, with TRBD1 matching 7 bases. TRBV23-1 is an ORF, and what it does is uncertain. The CDR3 length is 15 residues. With V trimmed by 2 bases and J by 3 bases, 6 bases remained unmatched. CDR3 nucleotides: TGCGCCAGCAGTCAACCACGGGACAGATACTATGGCTACACCTTC. Amino acid sequence: CASSQPRDRYYGYTF.

This chain uses TRBV2 with TRBJ1-3, with D tentatively TRBD1 (6 bases). The germline gives CDR1 SNHLY, CDR2 FYNNEI. The CDR3 length is 14 residues. V was cut by 7 bases and J by 1 base, with 11 bases left in between. This CDR3 reads CASNPQGSGNTIYF. DNA of the CDR3: TGTGCCAGCAACCCACAGGGATCTGGAAACACCATATATTTT.